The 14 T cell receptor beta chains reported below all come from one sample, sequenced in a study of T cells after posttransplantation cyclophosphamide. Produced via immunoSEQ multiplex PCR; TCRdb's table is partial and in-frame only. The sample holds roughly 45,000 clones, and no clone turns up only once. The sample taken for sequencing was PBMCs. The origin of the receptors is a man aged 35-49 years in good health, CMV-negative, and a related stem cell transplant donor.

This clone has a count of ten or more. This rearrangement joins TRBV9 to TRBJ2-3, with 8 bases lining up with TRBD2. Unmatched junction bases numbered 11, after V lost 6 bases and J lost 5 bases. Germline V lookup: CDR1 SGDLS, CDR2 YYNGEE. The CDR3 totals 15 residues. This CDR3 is CASNLLGLGGDTQYF. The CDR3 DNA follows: TGTGCCAGCAACCTACTGGGACTAGGAGGAGATACGCAGTATTTT. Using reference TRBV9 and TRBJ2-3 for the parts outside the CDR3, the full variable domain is DSGVTQTPKHLITATGQRVTLRCSPRSGDLSVYWYQQSLDQGLQFLIQYYNGEERAKGNILERFSAQQFPDLHSELNLSSLELGDSALYFCASNLLGLGGDTQYFGPGTRLTVL.

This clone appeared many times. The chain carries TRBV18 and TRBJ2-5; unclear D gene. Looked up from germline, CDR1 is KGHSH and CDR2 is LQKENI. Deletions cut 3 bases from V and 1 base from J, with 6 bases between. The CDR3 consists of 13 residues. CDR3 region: CASSPGSQETQYF. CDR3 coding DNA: TGTGCCAGCTCACCTGGCAGCCAAGAGACCCAGTACTTC.

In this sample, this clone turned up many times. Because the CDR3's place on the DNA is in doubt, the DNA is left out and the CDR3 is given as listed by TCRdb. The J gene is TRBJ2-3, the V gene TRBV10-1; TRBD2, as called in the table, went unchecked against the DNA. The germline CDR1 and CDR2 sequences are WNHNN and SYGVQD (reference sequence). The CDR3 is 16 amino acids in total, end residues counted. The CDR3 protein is CASSTSKRGSTDTQYF.

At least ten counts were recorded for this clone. The CDR3 region has the DNA TGTGCCAGCAGTGAACAATCGTCATGGGCAAACACTGAAGCTTTCTTT. It codes for CASSEQSSWANTEAFF. V gene TRBV6-1 combines with J gene TRBJ1-1; D gene uncertain. Deletions cut 2 bases from V and 2 bases from J, with 15 bases between. The CDR3 length is 16 residues. Germline-derived CDR1 and CDR2 are MNHNS and SASEGT.

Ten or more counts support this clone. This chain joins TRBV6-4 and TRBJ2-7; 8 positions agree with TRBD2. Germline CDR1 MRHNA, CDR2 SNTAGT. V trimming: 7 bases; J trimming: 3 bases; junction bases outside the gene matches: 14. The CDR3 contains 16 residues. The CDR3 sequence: CASTGASGLLIYEQYF. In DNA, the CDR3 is TGTGCCAGCACCGGGGCTAGCGGGCTCCTTATCTACGAGCAGTACTTC.

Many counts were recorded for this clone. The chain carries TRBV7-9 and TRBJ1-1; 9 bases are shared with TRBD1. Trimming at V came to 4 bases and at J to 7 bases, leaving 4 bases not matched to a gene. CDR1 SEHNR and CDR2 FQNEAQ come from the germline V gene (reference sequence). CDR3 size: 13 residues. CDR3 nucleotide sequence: TGTGCCAGCAGCTATACAGGGGGCAGTGAAGCTTTCTTT. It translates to CASSYTGGSEAFF.

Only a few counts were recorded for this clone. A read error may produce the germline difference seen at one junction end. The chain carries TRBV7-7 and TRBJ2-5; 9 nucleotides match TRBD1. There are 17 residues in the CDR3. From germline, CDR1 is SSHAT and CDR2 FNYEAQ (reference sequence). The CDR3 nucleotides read TGTGCTAGCAGCTTAAATACAGGGGGCGAGGTTCTAGAGACCCAGTACTTC. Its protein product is CASSLNTGGEVLETQYF.

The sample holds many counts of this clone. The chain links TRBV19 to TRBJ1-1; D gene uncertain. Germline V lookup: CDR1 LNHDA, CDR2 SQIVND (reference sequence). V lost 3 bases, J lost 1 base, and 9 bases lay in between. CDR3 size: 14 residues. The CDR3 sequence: CASSISNKNTEAFF. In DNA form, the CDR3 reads TGTGCCAGTAGTATCTCCAACAAGAACACTGAAGCTTTCTTT.

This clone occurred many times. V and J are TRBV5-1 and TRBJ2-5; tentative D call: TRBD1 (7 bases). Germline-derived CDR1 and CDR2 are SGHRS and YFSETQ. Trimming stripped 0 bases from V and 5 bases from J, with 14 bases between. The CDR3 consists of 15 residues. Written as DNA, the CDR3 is TGCGCCAGCAGCTTGGAAGACAGGGACTGGGAGACCCAGTACTTC. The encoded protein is CASSLEDRDWETQYF.

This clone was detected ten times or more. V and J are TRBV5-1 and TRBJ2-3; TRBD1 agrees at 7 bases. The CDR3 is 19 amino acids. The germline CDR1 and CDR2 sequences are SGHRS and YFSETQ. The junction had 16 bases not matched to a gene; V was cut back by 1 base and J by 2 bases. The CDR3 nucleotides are TGCGCCAGCAGCTTGAGTCGGGATCATGACAGGGCTCACACAGATACGCAGTATTTT. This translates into CASSLSRDHDRAHTDTQYF.

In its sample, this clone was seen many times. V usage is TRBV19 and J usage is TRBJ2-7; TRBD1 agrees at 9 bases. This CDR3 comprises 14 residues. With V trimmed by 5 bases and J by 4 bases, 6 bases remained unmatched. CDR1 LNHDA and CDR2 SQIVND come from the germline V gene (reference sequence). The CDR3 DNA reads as TGTGCCAGTAGTTTCTCCGGGACAGGGTACGAGCAGTACTTC. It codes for CASSFSGTGYEQYF.

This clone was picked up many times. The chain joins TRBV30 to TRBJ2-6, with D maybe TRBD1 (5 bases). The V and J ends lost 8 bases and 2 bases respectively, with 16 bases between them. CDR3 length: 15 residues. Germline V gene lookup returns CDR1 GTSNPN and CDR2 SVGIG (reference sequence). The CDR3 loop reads CARAQGPAGANVLTF. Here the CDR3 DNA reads TGTGCCAGAGCTCAGGGTCCCGCTGGGGCCAACGTCCTGACTTTC.

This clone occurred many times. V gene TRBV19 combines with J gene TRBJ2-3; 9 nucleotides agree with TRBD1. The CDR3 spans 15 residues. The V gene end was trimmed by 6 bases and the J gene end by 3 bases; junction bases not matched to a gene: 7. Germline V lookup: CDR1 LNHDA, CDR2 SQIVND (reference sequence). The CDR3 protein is CASSQTGGTTDTQYF. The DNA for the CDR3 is TGTGCCAGTAGCCAGACAGGGGGGACTACAGATACGCAGTATTTT.

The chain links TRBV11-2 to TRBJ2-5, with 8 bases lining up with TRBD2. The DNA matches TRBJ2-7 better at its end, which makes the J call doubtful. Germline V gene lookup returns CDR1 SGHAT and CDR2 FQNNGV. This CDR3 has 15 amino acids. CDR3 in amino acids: CASSSILAVSYEQYF. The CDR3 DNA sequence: TGTGCCAGCAGCTCTATACTAGCGGTATCCTACGAGCAGTACTTC.